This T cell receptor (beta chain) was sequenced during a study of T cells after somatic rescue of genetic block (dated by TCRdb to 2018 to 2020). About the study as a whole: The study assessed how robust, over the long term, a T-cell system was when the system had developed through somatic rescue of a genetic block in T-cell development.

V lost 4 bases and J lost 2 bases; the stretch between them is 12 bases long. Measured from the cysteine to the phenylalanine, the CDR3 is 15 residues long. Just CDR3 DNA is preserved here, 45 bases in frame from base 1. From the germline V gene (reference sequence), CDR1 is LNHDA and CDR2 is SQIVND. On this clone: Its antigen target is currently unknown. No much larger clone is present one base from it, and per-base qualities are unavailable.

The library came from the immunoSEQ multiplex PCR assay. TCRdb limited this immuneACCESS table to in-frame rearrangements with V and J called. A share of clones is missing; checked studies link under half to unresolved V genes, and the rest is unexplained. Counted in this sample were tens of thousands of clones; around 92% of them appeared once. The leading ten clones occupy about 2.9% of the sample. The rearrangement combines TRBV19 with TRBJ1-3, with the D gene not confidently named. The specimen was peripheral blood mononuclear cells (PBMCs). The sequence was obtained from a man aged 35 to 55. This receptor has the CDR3 CASSNLQQPGNTIYF. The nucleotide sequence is TGTGCCAGTAGTAATCTACAGCAACCTGGAAACACCATATATTTT.